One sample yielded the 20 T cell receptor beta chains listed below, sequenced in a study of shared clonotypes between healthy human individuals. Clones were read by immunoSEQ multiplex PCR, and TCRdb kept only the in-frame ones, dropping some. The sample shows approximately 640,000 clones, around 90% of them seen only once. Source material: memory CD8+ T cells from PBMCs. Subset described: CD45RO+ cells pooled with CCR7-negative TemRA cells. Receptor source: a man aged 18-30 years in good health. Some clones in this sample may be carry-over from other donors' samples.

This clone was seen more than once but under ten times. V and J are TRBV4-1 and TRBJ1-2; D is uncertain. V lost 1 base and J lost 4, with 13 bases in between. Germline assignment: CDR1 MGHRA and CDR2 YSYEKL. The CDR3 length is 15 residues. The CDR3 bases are TGCGCCAGCAGCCAAGTAGTCACGGACTCCTATGGCTACACCTTC. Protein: CASSQVVTDSYGYTF.

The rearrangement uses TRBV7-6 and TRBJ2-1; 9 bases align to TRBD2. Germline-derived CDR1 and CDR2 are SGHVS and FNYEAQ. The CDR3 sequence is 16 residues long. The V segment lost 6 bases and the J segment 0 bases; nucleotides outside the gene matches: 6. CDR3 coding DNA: TGTGCCAGCAGTTCGACTAGCGGAATCTCCTACAATGAGCAGTTCTTC. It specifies CASSSTSGISYNEQFF.

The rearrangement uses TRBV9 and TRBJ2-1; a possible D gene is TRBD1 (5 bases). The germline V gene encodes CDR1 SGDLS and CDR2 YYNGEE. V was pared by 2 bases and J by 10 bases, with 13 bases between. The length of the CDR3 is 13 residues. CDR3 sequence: CASSVYRSGEQFF. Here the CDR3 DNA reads TGTGCCAGCAGCGTTTACAGGAGTGGGGAGCAGTTCTTC.

The CDR3 DNA sequence: TGTGCCAGCTCAGAGGGCAAAGTCACTGAAGCTTTCTTT. Protein sequence: CASSEGKVTEAFF. This chain uses TRBV19 with TRBJ1-1; no reliable D call. The CDR3 has 13 residues. Per the germline V gene, CDR1 is LNHDA and CDR2 is SQIVND (reference sequence). V was shortened by 9 bases and J by 4 bases, with 15 bases between the two germline ends.

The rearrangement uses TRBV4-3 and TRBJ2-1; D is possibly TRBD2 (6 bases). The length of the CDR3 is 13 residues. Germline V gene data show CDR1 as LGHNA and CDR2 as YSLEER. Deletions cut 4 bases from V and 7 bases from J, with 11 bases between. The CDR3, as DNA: TGCGCCAGCAGCCGCGGGACGACGAATGAGCAGTTCTTC. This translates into CASSRGTTNEQFF.

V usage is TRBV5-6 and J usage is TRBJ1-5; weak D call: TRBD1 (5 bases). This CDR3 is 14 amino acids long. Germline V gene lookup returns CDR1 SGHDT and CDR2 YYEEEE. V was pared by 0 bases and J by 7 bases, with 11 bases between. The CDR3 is CASSLGQGGQPQHF. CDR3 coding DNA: TGTGCCAGCAGCTTGGGTCAGGGCGGCCAGCCCCAGCATTTT. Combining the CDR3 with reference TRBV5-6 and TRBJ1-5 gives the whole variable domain DAGVTQSPTHLIKTRGQQVTLRCSPKSGHDTVSWYQQALGQGPQFIFQYYEEEERQRGNFPDRFSGHQFPNYSSELNVNALLLGDSALYLCASSLGQGGQPQHFGDGTRLSIL.

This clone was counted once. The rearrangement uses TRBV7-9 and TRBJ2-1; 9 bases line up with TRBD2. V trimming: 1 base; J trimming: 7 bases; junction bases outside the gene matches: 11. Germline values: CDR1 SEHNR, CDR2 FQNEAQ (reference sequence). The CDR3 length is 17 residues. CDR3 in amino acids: CASSLGRGGGRANEQFF. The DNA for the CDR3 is TGTGCCAGCAGCTTAGGGCGCGGCGGCGGGAGGGCAAATGAGCAGTTCTTC.

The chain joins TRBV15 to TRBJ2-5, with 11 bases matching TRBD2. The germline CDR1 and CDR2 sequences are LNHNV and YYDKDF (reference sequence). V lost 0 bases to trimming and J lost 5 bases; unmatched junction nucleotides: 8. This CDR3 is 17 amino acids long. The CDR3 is CATSRDWPSGRNETQYF. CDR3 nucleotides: TGTGCCACCAGCAGAGATTGGCCTAGCGGGAGGAACGAGACCCAGTACTTC. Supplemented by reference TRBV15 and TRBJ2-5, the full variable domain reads DAMVIQNPRYQVTQFGKPVTLSCSQTLNHNVMYWYQQKSSQAPKLLFHYYDKDFNNEADTPDNFQSRRPNTSFCFLDIRSPGLGDTAMYLCATSRDWPSGRNETQYFGPGTRLLVL.

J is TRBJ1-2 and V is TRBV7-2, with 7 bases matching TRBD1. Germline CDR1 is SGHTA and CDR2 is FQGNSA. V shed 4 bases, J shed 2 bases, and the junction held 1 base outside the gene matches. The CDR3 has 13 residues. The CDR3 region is CASSSTGNYGYTF. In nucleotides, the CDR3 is TGTGCCAGCAGCTCGACAGGGAACTATGGCTACACCTTC.

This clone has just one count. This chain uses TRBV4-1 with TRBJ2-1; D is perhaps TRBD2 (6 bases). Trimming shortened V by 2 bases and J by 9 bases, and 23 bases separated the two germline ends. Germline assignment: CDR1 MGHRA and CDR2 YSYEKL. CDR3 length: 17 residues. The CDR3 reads CASSQPPRAGRVGEQFF. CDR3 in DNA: TGCGCCAGCAGCCAACCCCCCCGGGCGGGACGGGTTGGTGAGCAGTTCTTC.

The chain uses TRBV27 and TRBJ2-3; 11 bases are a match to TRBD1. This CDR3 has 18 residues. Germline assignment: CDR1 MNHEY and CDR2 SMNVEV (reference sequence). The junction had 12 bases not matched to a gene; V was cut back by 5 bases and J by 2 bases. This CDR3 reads CASSGTGGAAVTTDTQYF. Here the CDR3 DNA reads TGTGCCAGCAGTGGGACAGGGGGAGCGGCCGTCACCACAGATACGCAGTATTTT.

In nucleotides, the CDR3 is TGTGCCAGCAGTTCATTTGGGAACACTGAAGCTTTCTTT. Residues: CASSSFGNTEAFF. The V and J genes are TRBV27 and TRBJ1-1; D is ambiguous. Trimming shortened V by 4 bases and J by 1 base, and 7 bases separated the two germline ends. The germline V gene encodes CDR1 MNHEY and CDR2 SMNVEV (reference sequence). CDR3 size: 13 residues.

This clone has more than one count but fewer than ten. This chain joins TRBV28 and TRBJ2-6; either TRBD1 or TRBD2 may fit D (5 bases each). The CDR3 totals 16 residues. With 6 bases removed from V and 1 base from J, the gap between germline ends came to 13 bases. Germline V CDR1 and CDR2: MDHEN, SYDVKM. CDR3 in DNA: TGTGCCAGCAGCCTCGGGGCAACATCTGGGGCCAACGTCCTGACTTTC. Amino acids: CASSLGATSGANVLTF.

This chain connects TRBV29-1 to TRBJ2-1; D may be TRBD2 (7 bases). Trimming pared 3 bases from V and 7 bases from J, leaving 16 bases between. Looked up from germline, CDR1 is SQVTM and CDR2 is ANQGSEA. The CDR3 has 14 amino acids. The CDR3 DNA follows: TGCAGCGTTGAGGGGGGGGCGTTTAGGAATGAGCAGTTCTTC. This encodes CSVEGGAFRNEQFF.

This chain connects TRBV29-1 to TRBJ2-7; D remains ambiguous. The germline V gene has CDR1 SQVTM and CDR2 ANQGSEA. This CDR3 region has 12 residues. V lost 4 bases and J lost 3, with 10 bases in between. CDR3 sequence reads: CSVGIPGYEQYF. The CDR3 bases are TGCAGCGTTGGAATCCCCGGCTACGAGCAGTACTTC.

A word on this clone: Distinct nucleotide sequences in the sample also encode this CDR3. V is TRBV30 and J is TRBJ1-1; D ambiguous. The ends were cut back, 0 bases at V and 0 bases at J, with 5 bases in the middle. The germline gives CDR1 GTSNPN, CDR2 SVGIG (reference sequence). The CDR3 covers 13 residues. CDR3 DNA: TGTGCCTGGAGTGTAGGAATGAACACTGAAGCTTTCTTT. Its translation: CAWSVGMNTEAFF.

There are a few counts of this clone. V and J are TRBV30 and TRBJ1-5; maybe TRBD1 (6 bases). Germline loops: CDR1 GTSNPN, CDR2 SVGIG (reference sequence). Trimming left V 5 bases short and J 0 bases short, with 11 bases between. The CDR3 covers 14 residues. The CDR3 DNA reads TGTGCCTGGGATACAGGGTATAGCAATCAGCCCCAGCATTTT. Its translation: CAWDTGYSNQPQHF.

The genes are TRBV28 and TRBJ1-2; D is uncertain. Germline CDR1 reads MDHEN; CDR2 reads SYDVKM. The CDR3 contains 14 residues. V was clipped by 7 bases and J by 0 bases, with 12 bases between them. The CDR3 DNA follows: TGTGCCAGCACCCCGACAAGAACTAACTATGGCTACACCTTC. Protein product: CASTPTRTNYGYTF.

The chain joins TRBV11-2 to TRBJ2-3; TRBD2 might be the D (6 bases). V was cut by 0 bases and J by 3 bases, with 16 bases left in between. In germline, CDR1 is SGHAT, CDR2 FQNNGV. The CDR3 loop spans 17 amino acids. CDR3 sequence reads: CASSLDQTRTYTDTQYF. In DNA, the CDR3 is TGTGCCAGCAGCTTAGATCAGACTAGGACGTATACAGATACGCAGTATTTT.

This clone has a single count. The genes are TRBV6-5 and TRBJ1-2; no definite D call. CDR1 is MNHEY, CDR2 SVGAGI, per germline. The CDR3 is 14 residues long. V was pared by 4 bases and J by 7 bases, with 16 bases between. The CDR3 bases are TGTGCCAGCAGTTCCCTGGCAGGTCCCTTTGGCTACACCTTC. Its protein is CASSSLAGPFGYTF.